One sample yielded the 16 T cell receptor beta chains listed below, sequenced in a study of immune cell composition in non-small cell lung cancer. Assay used: immunoSEQ multiplex PCR; TCRdb lists only in-frame clones, some missing. The data contain approximately 1,500 clones, approximately 80% of them singletons. The sample consisted of lung tumor tissue. Source of these receptors: a human donor with non-small cell lung cancer.

This clone was seen a few times. The chain is built from TRBV2 and TRBJ2-3, with D maybe TRBD1 (5 bases). The germline CDR1 and CDR2 sequences are SNHLY and FYNNEI. The CDR3 is 14 residues long. The V end was cut by 8 bases, the J end by 0 bases, with 12 bases between. Here the CDR3 reads CASARDRSTDTQYF. Written as DNA, the CDR3 is TGTGCCAGCGCCAGAGACAGAAGCACAGATACGCAGTATTTT.

This chain connects TRBV7-9 to TRBJ1-2, with no clear D. CDR1 and CDR2 (germline): SEHNR, FQNEAQ (reference sequence). V was pared by 5 bases and J by 7 bases, with 11 bases between. The CDR3 spans 12 residues. The CDR3, as DNA: TGTGCCAGCAGCCCCCAGGACTTTGGCTACACCTTC. Translation: CASSPQDFGYTF. The full variable domain, rest sourced from reference TRBV7-9 and TRBJ1-2, is DTGVSQNPRHKITKRGQNVTFRCDPISEHNRLYWYRQTLGQGPEFLTYFQNEAQLEKSRLLSDRFSAERPKGSFSTLEIQRTEQGDSAMYLCASSPQDFGYTFGSGTRLTVV.

This chain connects TRBV9 to TRBJ2-3, with a tentative D call TRBD2 (5 bases). The CDR3 totals 15 residues. CDR1 is SGDLS and CDR2 is YYNGEE in the germline V gene. Trimming stripped 2 bases from V and 1 base from J, with 11 bases between. The CDR3, as DNA: TGTGCCAGCAGCGTCACTAGGTTGGGCACAGATACGCAGTATTTT. It yields the protein CASSVTRLGTDTQYF. The full variable domain, completed using reference TRBV9 and TRBJ2-3, is DSGVTQTPKHLITATGQRVTLRCSPRSGDLSVYWYQQSLDQGLQFLIQYYNGEERAKGNILERFSAQQFPDLHSELNLSSLELGDSALYFCASSVTRLGTDTQYFGPGTRLTVL.

As for this clone: Other DNA sequences of this sample code for an identical CDR3. The rearrangement links TRBV4-3 to TRBJ2-7; TRBD2 agrees at 11 bases. Looked up from germline, CDR1 is LGHNA and CDR2 is YSLEER. The CDR3 contains 14 residues. J gave up 3 bases and V 3 bases, and 1 base lay outside the gene matches. The CDR3 DNA follows: TGCGCCAGCAGCCAGCTAGCGGGGGGCTACGAGCAGTACTTC. It specifies CASSQLAGGYEQYF.

V is TRBV28 and J is TRBJ2-4, with 7 positions matching TRBD1. Germline CDR1 and CDR2: MDHEN and SYDVKM. After removal of 3 bases from V and 0 bases from J, the junction contained 5 bases not matched to a gene. The CDR3 totals 16 residues. The CDR3 here is CASSFDRALAKNIQYF. CDR3 bases: TGTGCCAGCAGTTTCGACAGGGCGCTAGCCAAAAACATTCAGTACTTC.

This sequence joins TRBV19 and TRBJ1-3; perhaps TRBD1 as D (5 bases). CDR3 size: 15 residues. V was pared by 4 bases and J by 0 bases, with 10 bases between. Germline assignment: CDR1 LNHDA and CDR2 SQIVND (reference sequence). The CDR3 here is CASSSDRASGNTIYF. Here the CDR3 DNA reads TGTGCCAGTAGTAGCGACAGAGCCTCTGGAAACACCATATATTTT.

The CDR3 DNA reads as TGTGCCATCAGTGAGCGGGGGGGCTTGGGGGAGACCCAGTACTTC. Encoded protein: CAISERGGLGETQYF. This chain links TRBV10-3 with TRBJ2-5; TRBD2 aligns across 8 bases. This CDR3 spans 15 amino acids. Germline CDR1 reads ENHRY; CDR2 reads SYGVKD. V lost 2 bases and J lost 5; bases outside the gene matches: 7.

The rearrangement uses TRBV28 and TRBJ2-1, with D tentatively TRBD2 (7 bases). This CDR3 is built from 12 residues. Germline V gives CDR1 MDHEN, CDR2 SYDVKM. V dropped 8 bases and J dropped 15 bases, with 20 bases sitting between them. The CDR3: CASSLPRGGVFF. DNA for the CDR3: TGTGCCAGCTCCCTCCCAAGGGGGGGTGTGTTCTTC. The full variable domain, with the rest looked up from reference TRBV28 and TRBJ2-1, is DVKVTQSSRYLVKRTGEKVFLECVQDMDHENMFWYRQDPGLGLRLIYFSYDVKMKEKGDIPEGYSVSREKKERFSLILESASTNQTSMYLCASSLPRGGVFFGPGTRLTVL.

The chain is built from TRBV6-1 and TRBJ1-3; D might be TRBD1 (6 bases). With 2 bases removed from V and 5 bases from J, the gap between germline ends came to 19 bases. CDR1 and CDR2 from the germline V gene are MNHNS and SASEGT. The CDR3 covers 17 residues. CDR3 residues: CASSEPQQGSGRNTIYF. The CDR3 DNA reads TGTGCCAGCAGTGAACCTCAACAGGGATCTGGTAGAAACACCATATATTTT.

The gene calls are TRBV5-1 and TRBJ1-1; TRBD1 agrees at 8 bases. Germline V gene lookup returns CDR1 SGHRS and CDR2 YFSETQ. The junction had 13 bases not matched to a gene; V was cut back by 1 base and J by 11 bases. There are 15 residues in the CDR3. The CDR3 reads CASSLLTGESGKAFF. The CDR3 DNA reads TGCGCCAGCAGCTTGCTGACAGGGGAATCGGGTAAGGCTTTCTTT.

This chain links TRBV6-1 with TRBJ2-6; D is possibly TRBD1 (6 bases). The V and J ends lost 4 bases and 1 base respectively, with 8 bases between them. Looked up from germline, CDR1 is MNHNS and CDR2 is SASEGT. This CDR3 region has 15 residues. DNA for the CDR3: TGTGCCAGCAGTGGCCAGGGGTCTGGGGCCAACGTCCTGACTTTC. Its protein is CASSGQGSGANVLTF.

V and J are TRBV7-9 and TRBJ2-2, with TRBD1 identical over 7 bases. V lost 5 bases and J lost 4; bases outside the gene matches: 7. CDR3 length equals 15 residues. CDR1 and CDR2 from the germline V gene are SEHNR and FQNEAQ (reference sequence). The CDR3 sequence is CASSRDRVGTGELFF. The CDR3 nucleotides read TGTGCCAGCAGCCGAGACAGGGTCGGCACCGGGGAGCTGTTTTTT.

The CDR3 loop reads CAWSSGTGSYF. Written as DNA, the CDR3 is TGTGCCTGGAGTTCCGGGACAGGCTCGTATTTT. V usage is TRBV30 and J usage is TRBJ2-3; 8 positions agree with TRBD1. V dropped 2 bases and J dropped 14; count of bases not matched to a gene: 6. CDR1 and CDR2 from the germline V gene are GTSNPN and SVGIG (reference sequence). This CDR3 is built from 11 residues.

V usage is TRBV5-1 and J usage is TRBJ2-2; D gene unclear. The V end was cut by 0 bases, the J end by 5 bases, with 5 bases between. The V gene's germline CDR1 is SGHRS and CDR2 YFSETQ. This CDR3 has 13 amino acids. Here the CDR3 DNA reads TGCGCCAGCAGCTTGGAGCCGACCGGGGAGCTGTTTTTT. Translation gives CASSLEPTGELFF.

V usage is TRBV9 and J usage is TRBJ1-3, with D uncertain. Deletions cut 4 bases from V and 0 bases from J, with 14 bases between. CDR3 length equals 16 residues. The V gene's germline CDR1 is SGDLS and CDR2 YYNGEE. The CDR3, as DNA: TGTGCCAGCAGCCCCTACTTAGCGGGCTCTGGAAACACCATATATTTT. Translation gives CASSPYLAGSGNTIYF.

V gene TRBV19 combines with J gene TRBJ2-7; 7 positions agree with TRBD1. The length of the CDR3 is 15 residues. The V and J ends lost 6 bases and 2 bases, in that order; junction bases with no gene match: 10. Per germline, CDR1 LNHDA and CDR2 SQIVND (reference sequence). The chain's CDR3 is CASSRRTGGPYEQYF. The CDR3, as DNA: TGTGCCAGTAGCCGGCGGACAGGTGGACCCTACGAGCAGTACTTC.